The 17 T cell receptor beta chains listed next were all sequenced from one sample in a study of T cell clones after liver transplantation. The protocol was immunoSEQ multiplex PCR, while the TCRdb copy is restricted to in-frame clones and leaves out a portion. The sample yields 55,000 to 75,000 clones, about 92% seen once. The specimen comprised CD4+ T cells from blood, sampled 25 months after liver transplant. Source of these receptors: a human patient who received a liver transplant. Part of the T cell pool may stem from the graft donor.

This sequence joins TRBV27 and TRBJ2-1, with D possibly being TRBD2 (5 bases). The length of the CDR3 is 14 residues. Deletions cut 3 bases from V and 6 bases from J, with 12 bases between. Germline CDR1 is MNHEY and CDR2 is SMNVEV (reference sequence). The CDR3 bases are TGTGCCAGCAGTTTGAGGGAGTCAAGCAATGAGCAGTTCTTC. This gives the protein CASSLRESSNEQFF.

The chain combines TRBV18 with TRBJ2-5, with TRBD2 matching 7 bases. This CDR3 has 16 residues. With 3 bases clipped from V and 5 bases from J, the junction kept 12 bases outside the gene matches. Germline assignment: CDR1 KGHSH and CDR2 LQKENI. The CDR3 DNA sequence: TGTGCCAGCTCACCTCGGCCTAGCGGCGTTGAGGAGACCCAGTACTTC. Translated: CASSPRPSGVEETQYF.

Written as DNA, the CDR3 is TGTGCCTGGAGTGCCCGGGGCAATGAGCAGTTCTTC. Encoded protein: CAWSARGNEQFF. The rearrangement joins TRBV30 to TRBJ2-1; D is perhaps TRBD2 (5 bases). CDR3 length: 12 residues. V was clipped by 1 base and J by 6 bases, with 7 bases between them. The V gene's germline CDR1 is GTSNPN and CDR2 SVGIG (reference sequence).

This rearrangement joins TRBV4-3 to TRBJ2-7; 7 nucleotides line up with TRBD2. Unmatched junction bases numbered 7, after V lost 0 bases and J lost 2 bases. CDR1 is LGHNA and CDR2 is YSLEER in the germline V gene. The CDR3 is made up of 16 amino acids. For the CDR3, the DNA is TGCGCCAGCAGCCAAGAAATGGCGGGAGTTGCCTACGAGCAGTACTTC. Translated: CASSQEMAGVAYEQYF.

V and J are TRBV19 and TRBJ1-5; possible D gene TRBD1, 5 bases. Germline V lookup: CDR1 LNHDA, CDR2 SQIVND (reference sequence). The CDR3 covers 14 residues. The V end was cut by 3 bases, the J end by 2 bases, with 8 bases between. CDR3 protein: CASSIWGGNQPQHF. In DNA, the CDR3 is TGTGCCAGTAGTATCTGGGGGGGCAATCAGCCCCAGCATTTT.

The gene calls are TRBV9 and TRBJ2-5; 7 positions match TRBD1. Unmatched junction bases numbered 8, after V lost 2 bases and J lost 1 base. The CDR3 loop spans 16 amino acids. CDR1 is SGDLS and CDR2 is YYNGEE in the germline V gene. The CDR3 DNA reads as TGTGCCAGCAGCGTCGGGAACAGGGGATTCCAAGAGACCCAGTACTTC. It translates to CASSVGNRGFQETQYF.

The genes are TRBV5-1 and TRBJ2-7; 9 bases match TRBD1. The CDR3 extends over 14 amino acids. Losses at the gene ends were 0 bases for V and 4 bases for J; bases not matched to a gene: 2. Germline lookup yields CDR1 SGHRS and CDR2 YFSETQ. The DNA of the CDR3 is TGCGCCAGCAGCTTGGGGGGACAGGGTTACGAGCAGTACTTC. Translating gives CASSLGGQGYEQYF.

In its sample, this clone was seen once. The rearrangement joins TRBV6-6 to TRBJ2-7; D possibly uses TRBD1 or TRBD2 (5 bases each). The ends were cut back, 5 bases at V and 1 base at J, with 12 bases in the middle. CDR1 and CDR2 (germline): MNHNY, SVGAGI (reference sequence). The CDR3 extends over 14 amino acids. CDR3 sequence (DNA): TGTGCCAGCAGTCTCGGGACGCCTTCCTACGAGCAGTACTTC. Residues: CASSLGTPSYEQYF.

The chain joins TRBV2 to TRBJ2-7; no reliable D call. V gave up 5 bases and J gave up 4 bases, with 9 bases separating them. The CDR3 extends over 12 amino acids. The germline V gene has CDR1 SNHLY and CDR2 FYNNEI. CDR3 protein: CASSFAQYEQYF. The CDR3, as DNA: TGTGCCAGCAGTTTCGCACAGTACGAGCAGTACTTC.

The chain combines TRBV11-2 with TRBJ2-1, with a possible D match to TRBD2 (7 bases). The CDR3 runs 13 residues. V was clipped by 1 base and J by 8 bases, with 9 bases between them. Germline CDR1 and CDR2: SGHAT and FQNNGV. CDR3 bases: TGTGCCAGCAGCTTAGCCGGGGGGCATGAGCAGTTCTTC. This codes for CASSLAGGHEQFF.

The table lists this clone with a count of one. The J gene is TRBJ2-1, the V gene TRBV10-3; the D is unclear. The CDR3 sequence is 12 residues long. Trimming pared 10 bases from V and 10 bases from J, leaving 17 bases between. CDR1 is ENHRY, CDR2 SYGVKD, per germline. The DNA for the CDR3 is TGTGCCACATCAGTAGAGTCAATGGAGCAGTTCTTC. Encoded protein: CATSVESMEQFF.

The genes are TRBV6-5 and TRBJ1-3; D is uncertain. Germline CDR1 and CDR2: MNHEY and SVGAGI. V was trimmed by 0 bases and J by 0 bases, leaving 6 bases between them. The CDR3 contains 15 residues. CDR3: CASSYSGNSGNTIYF. The CDR3 region has the DNA TGTGCCAGCAGTTACTCCGGAAACTCTGGAAACACCATATATTTT.

V and J are TRBV2 and TRBJ1-1; D may be TRBD1 (6 bases). The CDR3 is 13 residues long. Germline V gives CDR1 SNHLY, CDR2 FYNNEI. The ends were cut back, 5 bases at V and 5 bases at J, with 12 bases in the middle. CDR3 DNA: TGTGCCAGCAGTACGGACAGAATGACTGAAGCTTTCTTT. Translation gives CASSTDRMTEAFF.

The chain couples TRBV10-1 to TRBJ2-1, with D unclear. Germline V CDR1 and CDR2: WNHNN, SYGVQD (reference sequence). Trimming took 6 bases from V and 7 from J, leaving 13 bases between them. The CDR3 has 13 residues. The CDR3 loop reads CASSPGLGNEQFF. The CDR3 DNA is TGCGCCAGCAGCCCCGGATTGGGGAATGAGCAGTTCTTC.

V is TRBV5-6 and J is TRBJ1-2; perhaps TRBD1 as D (6 bases). V was pared by 3 bases and J by 4 bases, with 13 bases between. Germline loops: CDR1 SGHDT, CDR2 YYEEEE. This CDR3 has 14 residues. The CDR3 DNA reads TGTGCCAGCAGCTCCCAGGGGAACGTCTATGGCTACACCTTC. Translated: CASSSQGNVYGYTF.

The chain uses TRBV7-6 and TRBJ1-6, with D unclear. The CDR3 has 16 residues. The germline gives CDR1 SGHVS, CDR2 FNYEAQ. With 1 base removed from V and 7 bases from J, the gap between germline ends came to 14 bases. In DNA, the CDR3 is TGTGCCAGCAGCTTAGGGGCCCTAACCTCCAATTCACCCCTCCACTTT. It encodes CASSLGALTSNSPLHF.

The chain links TRBV28 to TRBJ2-2, with 10 bases aligning to TRBD2. CDR3 length: 15 residues. Germline lookup yields CDR1 MDHEN and CDR2 SYDVKM. V dropped 7 bases and J dropped 4; count of bases not matched to a gene: 6. Here the CDR3 DNA reads TGTGCCAGCACCTCTAGCGGGAGACTCACCGGGGAGCTGTTTTTT. The encoded protein is CASTSSGRLTGELFF. The variable domain in full, completed from reference TRBV28 and TRBJ2-2, reads DVKVTQSSRYLVKRTGEKVFLECVQDMDHENMFWYRQDPGLGLRLIYFSYDVKMKEKGDIPEGYSVSREKKERFSLILESASTNQTSMYLCASTSSGRLTGELFFGEGSRLTVL.